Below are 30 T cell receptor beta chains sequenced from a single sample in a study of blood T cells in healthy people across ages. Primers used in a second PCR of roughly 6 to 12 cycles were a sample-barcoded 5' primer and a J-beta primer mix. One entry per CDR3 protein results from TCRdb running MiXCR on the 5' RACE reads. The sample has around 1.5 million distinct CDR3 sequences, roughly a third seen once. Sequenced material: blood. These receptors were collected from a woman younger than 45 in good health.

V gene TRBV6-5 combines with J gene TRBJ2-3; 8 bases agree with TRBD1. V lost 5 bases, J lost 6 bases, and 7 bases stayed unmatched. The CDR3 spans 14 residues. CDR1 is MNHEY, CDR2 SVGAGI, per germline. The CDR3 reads CASSKGRGHDTQYF. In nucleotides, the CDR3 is TGTGCCAGCAGTAAGGGCAGGGGGCATGATACGCAGTATTTT.

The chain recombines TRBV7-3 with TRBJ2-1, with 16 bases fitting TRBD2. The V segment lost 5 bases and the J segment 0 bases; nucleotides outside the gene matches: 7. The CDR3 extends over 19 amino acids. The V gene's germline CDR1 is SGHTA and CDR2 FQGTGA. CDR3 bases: TGTGCCAGCAGCCCCCCGGGACTAGCGGGGGGGTCCTCCTACAATGAGCAGTTCTTC. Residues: CASSPPGLAGGSSYNEQFF.

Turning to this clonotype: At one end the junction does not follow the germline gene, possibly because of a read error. DNA of the CDR3: TGTGCCAGCAGCTTAGGAGGGTCGAGCACAAATACGCAGTATTTT. This gives the protein CASSLGGSSTNTQYF. The chain carries TRBV11-2 and TRBJ2-3; D is perhaps TRBD2 (5 bases). This CDR3 has 15 amino acids. Germline CDR1 SGHAT, CDR2 FQNNGV.

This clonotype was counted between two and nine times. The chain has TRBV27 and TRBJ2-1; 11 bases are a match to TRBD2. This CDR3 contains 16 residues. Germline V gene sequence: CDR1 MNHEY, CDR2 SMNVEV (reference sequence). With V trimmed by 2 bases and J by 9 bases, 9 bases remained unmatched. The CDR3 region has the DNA TGTGCCAGCAGTTTAATAACTAGCGGGAGTCGCGGTGAGCAGTTCTTC. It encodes CASSLITSGSRGEQFF.

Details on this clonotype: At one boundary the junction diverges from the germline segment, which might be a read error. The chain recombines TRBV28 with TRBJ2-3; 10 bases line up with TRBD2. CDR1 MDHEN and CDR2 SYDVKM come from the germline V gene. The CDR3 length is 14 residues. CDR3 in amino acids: CVSSSSGRTDTQYF. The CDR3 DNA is TGTGTCAGCAGCTCTAGCGGGAGAACAGATACGCAGTATTTT.

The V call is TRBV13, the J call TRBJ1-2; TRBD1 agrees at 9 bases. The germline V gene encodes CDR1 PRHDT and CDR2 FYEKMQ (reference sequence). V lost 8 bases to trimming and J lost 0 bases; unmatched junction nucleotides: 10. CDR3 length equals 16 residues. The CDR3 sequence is CASATGTGPTNYGYTF. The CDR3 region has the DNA TGTGCCAGCGCAACCGGGACAGGGCCAACTAACTATGGCTACACCTTC.

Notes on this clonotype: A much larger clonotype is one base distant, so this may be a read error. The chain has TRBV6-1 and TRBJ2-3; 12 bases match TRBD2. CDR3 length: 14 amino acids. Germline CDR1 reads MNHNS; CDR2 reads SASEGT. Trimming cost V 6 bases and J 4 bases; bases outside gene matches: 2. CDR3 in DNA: TGTGCCAGCAGGGCTAGCGGGGGGGCAGATACGCAGTATTTT. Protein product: CASRASGGADTQYF.

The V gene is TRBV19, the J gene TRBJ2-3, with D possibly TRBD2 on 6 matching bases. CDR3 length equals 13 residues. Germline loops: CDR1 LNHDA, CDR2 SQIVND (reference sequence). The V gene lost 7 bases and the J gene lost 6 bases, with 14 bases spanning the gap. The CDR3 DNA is TGTGCCAGTAAGGCTAGCGCGAAGGATACGCAGTATTTT. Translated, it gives CASKASAKDTQYF.

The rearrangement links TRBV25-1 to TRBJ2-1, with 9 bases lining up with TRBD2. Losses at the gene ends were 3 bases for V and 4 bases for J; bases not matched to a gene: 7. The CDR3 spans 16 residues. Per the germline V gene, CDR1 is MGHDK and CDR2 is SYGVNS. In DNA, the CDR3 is TGTGCCAGCAGTGACGGGCGGGGGGGTTTTTACAATGAGCAGTTCTTC. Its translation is CASSDGRGGFYNEQFF.

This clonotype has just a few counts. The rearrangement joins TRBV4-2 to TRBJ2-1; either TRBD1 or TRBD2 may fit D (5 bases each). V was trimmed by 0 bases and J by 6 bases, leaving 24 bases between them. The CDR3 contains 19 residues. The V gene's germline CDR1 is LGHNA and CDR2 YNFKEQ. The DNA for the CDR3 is TGTGCCAGCAGCCAAGAATCTTACGCCGGGACCAGGCCTCGCAATGAGCAGTTCTTC. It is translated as CASSQESYAGTRPRNEQFF.

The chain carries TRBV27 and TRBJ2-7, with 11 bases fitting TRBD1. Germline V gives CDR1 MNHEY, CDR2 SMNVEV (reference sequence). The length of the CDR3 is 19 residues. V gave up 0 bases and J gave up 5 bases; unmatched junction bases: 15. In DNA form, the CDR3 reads TGTGCCAGCAGTTTATCGGCTATAGACCCGGGACAGGGGGTAAACGAGCAGTACTTC. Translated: CASSLSAIDPGQGVNEQYF.

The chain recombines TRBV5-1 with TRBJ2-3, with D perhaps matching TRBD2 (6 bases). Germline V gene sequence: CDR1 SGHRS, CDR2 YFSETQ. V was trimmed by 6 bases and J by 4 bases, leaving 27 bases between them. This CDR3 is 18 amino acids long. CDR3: CASNVEGGGVWGSDTQYF. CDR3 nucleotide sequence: TGCGCCAGCAACGTGGAAGGCGGCGGGGTTTGGGGGTCAGATACGCAGTATTTT.

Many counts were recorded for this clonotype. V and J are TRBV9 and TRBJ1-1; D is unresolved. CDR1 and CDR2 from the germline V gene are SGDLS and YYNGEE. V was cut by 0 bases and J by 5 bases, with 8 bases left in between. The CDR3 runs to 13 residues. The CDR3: CASSVVRGTEAFF. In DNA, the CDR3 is TGTGCCAGCAGCGTAGTAAGAGGGACTGAAGCTTTCTTT.

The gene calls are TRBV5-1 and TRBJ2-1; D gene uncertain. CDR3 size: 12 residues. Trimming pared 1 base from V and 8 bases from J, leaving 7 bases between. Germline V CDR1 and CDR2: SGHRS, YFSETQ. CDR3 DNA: TGCGCCAGCAGCTTGCCGGCGTATGAGCAGTTCTTC. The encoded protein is CASSLPAYEQFF.

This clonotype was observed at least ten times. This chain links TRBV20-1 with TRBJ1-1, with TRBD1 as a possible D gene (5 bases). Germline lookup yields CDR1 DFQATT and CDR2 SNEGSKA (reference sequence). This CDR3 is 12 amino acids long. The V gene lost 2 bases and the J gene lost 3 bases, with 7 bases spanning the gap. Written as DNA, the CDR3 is TGCAGTGCTAGACCGGGGCACACTGAAGCTTTCTTT. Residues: CSARPGHTEAFF.

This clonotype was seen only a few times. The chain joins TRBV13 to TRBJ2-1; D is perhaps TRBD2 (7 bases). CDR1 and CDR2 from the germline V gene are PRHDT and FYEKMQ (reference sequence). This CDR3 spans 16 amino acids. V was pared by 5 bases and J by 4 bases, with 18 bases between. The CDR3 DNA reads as TGTGCCAGCAGCCGAGCGGCGGGGGCTATTTACAATGAGCAGTTCTTC. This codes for CASSRAAGAIYNEQFF.

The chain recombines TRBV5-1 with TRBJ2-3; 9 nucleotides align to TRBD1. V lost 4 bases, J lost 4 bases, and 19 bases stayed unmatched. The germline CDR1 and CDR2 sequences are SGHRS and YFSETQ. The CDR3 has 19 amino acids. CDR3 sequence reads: CASSHRRGFGTGLPDTQYF. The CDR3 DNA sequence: TGCGCCAGCAGCCATCGCCGGGGTTTCGGGACAGGGCTCCCAGATACGCAGTATTTT. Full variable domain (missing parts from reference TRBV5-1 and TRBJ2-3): KAGVTQTPRYLIKTRGQQVTLSCSPISGHRSVSWYQQTPGQGLQFLFEYFSETQRNKGNFPGRFSGRQFSNSRSEMNVSTLELGDSALYLCASSHRRGFGTGLPDTQYFGPGTRLTVL.

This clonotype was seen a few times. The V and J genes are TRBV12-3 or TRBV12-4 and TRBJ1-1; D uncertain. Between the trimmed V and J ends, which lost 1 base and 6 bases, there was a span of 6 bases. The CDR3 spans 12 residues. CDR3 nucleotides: TGTGCCAGCAGTTTAGAGTCCCCTGAAGCTTTCTTT. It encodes CASSLESPEAFF.

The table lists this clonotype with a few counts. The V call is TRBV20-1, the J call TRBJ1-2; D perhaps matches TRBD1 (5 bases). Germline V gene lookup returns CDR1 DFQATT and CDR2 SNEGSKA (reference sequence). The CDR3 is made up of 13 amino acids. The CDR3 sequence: CSSGGTTNYGYTF. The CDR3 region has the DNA TGCAGCAGTGGAGGGACCACTAACTATGGCTACACCTTC.

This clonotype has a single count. CDR3 sequence (DNA): TGTGCCAGCAGTTCGCCGGGGACAGGGATGACCTACGAGCAGTACTTC. It encodes CASSSPGTGMTYEQYF. V and J are TRBV28 and TRBJ2-7, with 9 bases aligning to TRBD1. V was clipped by 4 bases and J by 2 bases; unmatched bases: 9. The germline V gene has CDR1 MDHEN and CDR2 SYDVKM. The CDR3 is made up of 16 amino acids.

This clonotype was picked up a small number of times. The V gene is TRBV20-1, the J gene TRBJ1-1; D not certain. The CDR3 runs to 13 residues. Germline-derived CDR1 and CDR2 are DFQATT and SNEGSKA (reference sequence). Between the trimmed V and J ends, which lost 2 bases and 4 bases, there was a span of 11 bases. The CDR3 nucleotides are TGCAGTGCTAGAAACCCGCTGATCACTGAAGCTTTCTTT. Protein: CSARNPLITEAFF.

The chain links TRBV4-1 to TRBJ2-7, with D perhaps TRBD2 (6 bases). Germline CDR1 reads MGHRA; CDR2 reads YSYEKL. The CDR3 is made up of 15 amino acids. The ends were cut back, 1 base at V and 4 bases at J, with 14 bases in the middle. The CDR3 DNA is TGCGCCAGCAGCCAAGGACTAGGAGGGATTTACGAGCAGTACTTC. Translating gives CASSQGLGGIYEQYF.

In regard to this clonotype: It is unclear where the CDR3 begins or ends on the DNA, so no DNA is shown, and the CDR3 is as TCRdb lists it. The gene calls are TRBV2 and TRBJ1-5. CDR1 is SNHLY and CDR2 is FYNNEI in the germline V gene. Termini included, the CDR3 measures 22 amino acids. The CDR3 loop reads CASSVDSTSYGYTFGAGQPQHF.

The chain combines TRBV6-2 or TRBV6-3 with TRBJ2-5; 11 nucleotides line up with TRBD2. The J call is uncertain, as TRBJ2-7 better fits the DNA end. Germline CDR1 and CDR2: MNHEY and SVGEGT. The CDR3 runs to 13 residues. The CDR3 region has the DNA TGTGCCAGCCGCCTAGCGGGAGGCGCCGAGCAGTACTTC. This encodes CASRLAGGAEQYF.

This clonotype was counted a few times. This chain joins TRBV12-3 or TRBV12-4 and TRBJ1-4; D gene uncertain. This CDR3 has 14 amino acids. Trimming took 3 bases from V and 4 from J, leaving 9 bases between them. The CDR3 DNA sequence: TGTGCCAGCAGTTTGATACAGATTAATGAAAAACTGTTTTTT. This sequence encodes CASSLIQINEKLFF.

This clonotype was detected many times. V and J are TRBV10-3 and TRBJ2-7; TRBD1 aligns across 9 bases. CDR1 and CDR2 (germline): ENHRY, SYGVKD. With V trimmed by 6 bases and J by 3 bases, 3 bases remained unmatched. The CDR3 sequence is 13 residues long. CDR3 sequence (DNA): TGTGCCATCAGAGGGACAGGGAGCTACGAGCAGTACTTC. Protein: CAIRGTGSYEQYF.

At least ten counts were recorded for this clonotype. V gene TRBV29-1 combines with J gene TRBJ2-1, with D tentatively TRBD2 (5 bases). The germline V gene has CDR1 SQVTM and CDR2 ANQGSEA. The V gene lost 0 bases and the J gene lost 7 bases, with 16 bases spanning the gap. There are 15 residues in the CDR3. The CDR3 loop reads CSVEDKDSGFNEQFF. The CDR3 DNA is TGCAGCGTTGAAGACAAGGACTCCGGCTTTAATGAGCAGTTCTTC.

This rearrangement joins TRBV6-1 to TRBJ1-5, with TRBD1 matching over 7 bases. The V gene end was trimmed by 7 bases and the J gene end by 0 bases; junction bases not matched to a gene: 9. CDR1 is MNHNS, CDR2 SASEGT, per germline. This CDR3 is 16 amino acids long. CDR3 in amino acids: CASNLGGGYSNQPQHF. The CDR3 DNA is TGTGCCAGCAATCTAGGAGGGGGCTATAGCAATCAGCCCCAGCATTTT.

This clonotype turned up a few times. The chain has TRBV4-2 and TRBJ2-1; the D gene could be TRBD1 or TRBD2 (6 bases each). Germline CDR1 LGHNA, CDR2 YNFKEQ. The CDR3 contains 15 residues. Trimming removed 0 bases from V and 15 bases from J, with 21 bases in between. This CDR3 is CASSQDLGGGTLAFF. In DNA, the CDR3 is TGTGCCAGCAGCCAAGATTTGGGGGGCGGGACTCTCGCGTTCTTC.

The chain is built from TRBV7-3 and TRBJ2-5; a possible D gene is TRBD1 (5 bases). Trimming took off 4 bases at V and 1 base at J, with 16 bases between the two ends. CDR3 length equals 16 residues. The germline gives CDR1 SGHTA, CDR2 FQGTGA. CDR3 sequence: CASSSGYGALQETQYF. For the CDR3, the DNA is TGTGCCAGCAGCTCAGGATATGGGGCGCTCCAAGAGACCCAGTACTTC.